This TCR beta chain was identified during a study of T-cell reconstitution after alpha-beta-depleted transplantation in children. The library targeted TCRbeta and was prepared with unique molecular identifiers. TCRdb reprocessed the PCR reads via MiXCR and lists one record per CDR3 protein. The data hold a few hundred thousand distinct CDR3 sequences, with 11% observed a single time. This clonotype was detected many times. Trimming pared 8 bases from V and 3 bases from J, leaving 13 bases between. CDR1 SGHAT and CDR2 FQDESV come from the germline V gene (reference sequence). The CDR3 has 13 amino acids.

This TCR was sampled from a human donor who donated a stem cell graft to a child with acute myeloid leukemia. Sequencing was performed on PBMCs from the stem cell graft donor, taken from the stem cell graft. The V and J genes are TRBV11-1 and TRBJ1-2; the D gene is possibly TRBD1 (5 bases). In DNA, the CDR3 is TGTGCCAGCGCGACAGCCTCAGACTATGGCTACACCTTC. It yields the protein CASATASDYGYTF.